This is a list of T cell receptor beta chains from one sample in a study of blood T cell repertoires in COVID-19. Assay: immunoSEQ multiplex PCR; the TCRdb copy retains only in-frame clones and omits some. The sample lists roughly 250,000 clones, less than 90% seen once, with more than 10% in the top ten. The sequenced material came from peripheral blood. The receptors shown here come from a woman aged 25 to 39 with COVID-19, enrolled during active disease. Each CDR3 is given with its conserved first and last residue. D genes are given only for firm matches. For some rows the clone size is stated as once, few or many, or as a class when expanded; others skip it.

J gene,V gene,D gene,clone size,CDR3 DNA,CDR3 protein
TRBJ2-7,TRBV6-2/TRBV6-3,TRBD1,few,TGTGCCAGCACCCCTGGGGACAGGGTTAAAAAGGGGTACTTC,CASTPGDRVKKGYF
TRBJ2-7,TRBV4-1,NA,NA,TGCGCCAGCAGCCAAGTTCCTCTAGGTTACGAGCAGTACTTC,CASSQVPLGYEQYF
TRBJ1-1,TRBV4-1,TRBD1,NA,TGCGCCAGCAGCCAGGGGACAGGTAGAAGGAACACTGAAGCTTTCTTT,CASSQGTGRRNTEAFF
TRBJ1-6,TRBV19,NA,NA,TGTGCCGCGAGCTCCTATAATTCACCCCTCCACTTT,CAASSYNSPLHF
TRBJ2-7,TRBV6-1,NA,NA,TGTGCCGGAAAACGTCTAGTAAGCTCCTACGAGCAGTACTTC,CAGKRLVSSYEQYF
TRBJ1-5,TRBV27,NA,NA,TGTGCCAGCAGTTTGAATGGCCAGCCCCAGCATTTT,CASSLNGQPQHF
TRBJ2-2,TRBV27,TRBD2,NA,TGTGCCAGCAGTTGGGCGGGGGAGACCGGGGAGCTGTTTTTT,CASSWAGETGELFF
TRBJ1-1,TRBV13,NA,NA,TGTGCCAGCAGCTCATTCAGGGTTCCTGAAGCTTTCTTT,CASSSFRVPEAFF
TRBJ1-2,TRBV6-5,NA,NA,TGTGCCAGCAGTTCAAAGGCTTGGGGGCGCGTCTATGGCTACACCTTC,CASSSKAWGRVYGYTF
TRBJ2-5,TRBV4-2,NA,NA,TGTGCCAGCAGCCAAGATTCAGTGTATGAGACCCAGTACTTC,CASSQDSVYETQYF
TRBJ1-3,TRBV19,NA,NA,TGTGCCAGTCAGGGTTATCCGGGAAACACCATATATTTT,CASQGYPGNTIYF
TRBJ1-4,TRBV5-1,NA,few,TGCGCCAGCAGCCCTGGGTGGGCTAGCGGAAAACTGTTTTTT,CASSPGWASGKLFF
TRBJ2-7,TRBV5-1,TRBD2,NA,TGCGCCAGCAGCGAGGGACTAGCGGGGTACTACGAGCAGTACTTC,CASSEGLAGYYEQYF
TRBJ2-2,TRBV6-5,NA,NA,TGTGCCAGCAGCTCCCGGGTCACCGGGGAGCTGTTTTTT,CASSSRVTGELFF
TRBJ2-7,TRBV6-2/TRBV6-3,TRBD2,NA,TGTGCCAGCAGTTGGCGGGGGGGCTGGTACGAGCAGTACTTC,CASSWRGGWYEQYF
TRBJ2-3,TRBV5-4,TRBD1,NA,TGTGCCAGCAGCCCATCCCATGGGACAGGGACAGATACGCAGTATTTT,CASSPSHGTGTDTQYF
TRBJ2-3,TRBV6-5,NA,NA,TGTGCCAGCAGTTACGGCCTAGACACAGATACGCAGTATTTT,CASSYGLDTDTQYF
TRBJ2-3,TRBV7-6,TRBD2,once,TGTGCCAGCAGCTTAGTAAGCGGGGCACCAGATACGCAGTATTTT,CASSLVSGAPDTQYF
TRBJ2-7,TRBV30,NA,NA,TGTGCCTGGACCCGGTCCCTCTACGAGCAGTACTTC,CAWTRSLYEQYF
TRBJ2-7,TRBV6-6,TRBD2,NA,TGTGCCAGCAGTCGCTGGACTAGCGGGGGCAGCGAGCAGTACTTC,CASSRWTSGGSEQYF
TRBJ1-1,TRBV12-3/TRBV12-4,NA,NA,TGTGCCAGCAGTTTCGGTCTGAACACTGAAGCTTTCTTT,CASSFGLNTEAFF
TRBJ1-1,TRBV6-1,NA,NA,TGTGCCAGCAGTGAAGATAGGTTCAGGCGAACTGAAGCTTTCTTT,CASSEDRFRRTEAFF
TRBJ2-7,TRBV5-6,TRBD1,NA,TGTGCCAGCAGCCATGACCGGGACAGGGATTACGAGCAGTACTTC,CASSHDRDRDYEQYF
TRBJ1-2,TRBV19,TRBD1,NA,TGTGCCAGTAGTAAAGGGACAGGGACTAACTATGGCTACACCTTC,CASSKGTGTNYGYTF
TRBJ2-1,TRBV19,NA,NA,TGTGCCAGTAACGCAGGGACCTACAATGAGCAGTTCTTC,CASNAGTYNEQFF